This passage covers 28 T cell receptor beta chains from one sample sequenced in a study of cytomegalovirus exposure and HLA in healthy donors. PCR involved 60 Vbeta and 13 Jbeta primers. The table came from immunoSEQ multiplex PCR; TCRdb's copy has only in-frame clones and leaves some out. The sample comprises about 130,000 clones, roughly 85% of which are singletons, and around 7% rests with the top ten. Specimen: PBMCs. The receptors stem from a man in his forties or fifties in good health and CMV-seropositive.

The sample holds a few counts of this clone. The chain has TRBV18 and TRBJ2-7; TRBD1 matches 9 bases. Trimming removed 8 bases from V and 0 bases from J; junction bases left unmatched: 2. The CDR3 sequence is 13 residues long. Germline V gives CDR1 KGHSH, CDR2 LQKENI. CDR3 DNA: TGTGCCAGCGGACAGGGGAGCTCCTACGAGCAGTACTTC. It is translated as CASGQGSSYEQYF.

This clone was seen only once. CDR3 bases: TGTGCCAGCAGCTCCGGGGTAACCTATAATTCACCCCTCCACTTT. Translation: CASSSGVTYNSPLHF. The chain combines TRBV7-2 with TRBJ1-6; D is undetermined. Trimming stripped 4 bases from V and 2 bases from J, with 9 bases between. The CDR3 sequence is 15 residues long. Germline CDR1 reads SGHTA; CDR2 reads FQGNSA.

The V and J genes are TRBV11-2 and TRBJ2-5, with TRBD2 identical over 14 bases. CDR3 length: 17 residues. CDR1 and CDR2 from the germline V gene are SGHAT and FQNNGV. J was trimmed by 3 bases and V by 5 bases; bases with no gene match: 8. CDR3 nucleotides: TGTGCCAGCAGCCCTTCGCCGGGACTAGCGGGAGAAGAGACCCAGTACTTC. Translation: CASSPSPGLAGEETQYF.

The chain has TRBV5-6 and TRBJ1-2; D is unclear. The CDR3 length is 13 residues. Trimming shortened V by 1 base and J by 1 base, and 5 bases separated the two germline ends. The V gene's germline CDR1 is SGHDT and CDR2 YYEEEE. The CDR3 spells CASSLNSNYGYTF. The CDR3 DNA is TGTGCCAGCAGCTTGAACAGTAACTATGGCTACACCTTC. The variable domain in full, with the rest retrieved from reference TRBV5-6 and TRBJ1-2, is DAGVTQSPTHLIKTRGQQVTLRCSPKSGHDTVSWYQQALGQGPQFIFQYYEEEERQRGNFPDRFSGHQFPNYSSELNVNALLLGDSALYLCASSLNSNYGYTFGSGTRLTVV.

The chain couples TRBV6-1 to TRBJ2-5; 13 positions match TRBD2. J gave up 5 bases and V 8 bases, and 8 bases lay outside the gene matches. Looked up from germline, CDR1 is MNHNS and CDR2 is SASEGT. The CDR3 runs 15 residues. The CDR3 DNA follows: TGTGCCAGCGTAAAACTAGCGGGAGGGTGGGAGACCCAGTACTTC. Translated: CASVKLAGGWETQYF.

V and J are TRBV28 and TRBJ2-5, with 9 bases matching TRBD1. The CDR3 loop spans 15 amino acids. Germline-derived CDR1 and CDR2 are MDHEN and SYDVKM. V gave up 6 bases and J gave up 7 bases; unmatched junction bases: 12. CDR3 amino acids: CASSPGQGRAWTQYF. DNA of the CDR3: TGTGCCAGCAGCCCAGGACAGGGGCGGGCATGGACCCAGTACTTC.

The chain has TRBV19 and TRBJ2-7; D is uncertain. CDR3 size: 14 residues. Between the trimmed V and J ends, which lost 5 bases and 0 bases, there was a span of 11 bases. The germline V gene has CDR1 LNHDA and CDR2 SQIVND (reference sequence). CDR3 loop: CASSAFLSSYEQYF. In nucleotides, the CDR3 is TGTGCCAGTAGTGCTTTTCTAAGCTCCTACGAGCAGTACTTC. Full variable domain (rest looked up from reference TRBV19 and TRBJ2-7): DGGITQSPKYLFRKEGQNVTLSCEQNLNHDAMYWYRQDPGQGLRLIYYSQIVNDFQKGDIAEGYSVSREKKESFPLTVTSAQKNPTAFYLCASSAFLSSYEQYFGPGTRLTVT.

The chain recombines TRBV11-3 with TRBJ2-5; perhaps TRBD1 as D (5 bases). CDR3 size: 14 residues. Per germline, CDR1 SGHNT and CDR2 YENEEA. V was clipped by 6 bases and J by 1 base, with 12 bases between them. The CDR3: CASSPDRPQETQYF. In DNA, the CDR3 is TGTGCCAGCAGTCCCGACAGACCCCAAGAGACCCAGTACTTC.

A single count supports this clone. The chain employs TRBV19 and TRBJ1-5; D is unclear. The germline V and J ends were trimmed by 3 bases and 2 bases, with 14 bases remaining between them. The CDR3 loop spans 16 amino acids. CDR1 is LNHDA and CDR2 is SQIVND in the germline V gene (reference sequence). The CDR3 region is CASSIFTGFGNQPQHF. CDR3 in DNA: TGTGCCAGTAGTATCTTCACGGGATTCGGCAATCAGCCCCAGCATTTT.

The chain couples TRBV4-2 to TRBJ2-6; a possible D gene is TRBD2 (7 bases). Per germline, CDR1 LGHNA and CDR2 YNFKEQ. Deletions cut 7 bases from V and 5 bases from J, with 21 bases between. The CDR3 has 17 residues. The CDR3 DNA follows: TGTGCCAGCAACCGGGGGGATACAGGGTTTAGGGCCAACGTCCTGACTTTC. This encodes CASNRGDTGFRANVLTF.

In nucleotides, the CDR3 is TGTGCCAGCAGGACAGGGGGAAGGAACACTGAAGCTTTCTTT. This gives the protein CASRTGGRNTEAFF. This chain links TRBV5-4 with TRBJ1-1, with 9 bases that match TRBD1. Germline CDR1 and CDR2: SGHNT and YYREEE (reference sequence). The V and J ends lost 5 bases and 1 base, in that order; junction bases with no gene match: 3. This CDR3 region has 14 residues.

The CDR3 protein is CASSVAGVAGELFF. CDR3 nucleotide sequence: TGTGCCAGTAGTGTAGCGGGAGTGGCCGGGGAGCTGTTTTTT. The rearrangement joins TRBV19 to TRBJ2-2; 9 bases fit TRBD2. CDR1 and CDR2 from the germline V gene are LNHDA and SQIVND (reference sequence). The V and J ends lost 5 bases and 6 bases, in that order; junction bases with no gene match: 4. The CDR3 length is 14 residues.

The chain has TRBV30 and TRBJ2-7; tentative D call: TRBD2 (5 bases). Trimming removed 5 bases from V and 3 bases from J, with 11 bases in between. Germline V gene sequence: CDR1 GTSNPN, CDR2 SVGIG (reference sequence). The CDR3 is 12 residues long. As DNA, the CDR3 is TGTGCCTGGGGACTGACGCGCTACGAGCAGTACTTC. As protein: CAWGLTRYEQYF.

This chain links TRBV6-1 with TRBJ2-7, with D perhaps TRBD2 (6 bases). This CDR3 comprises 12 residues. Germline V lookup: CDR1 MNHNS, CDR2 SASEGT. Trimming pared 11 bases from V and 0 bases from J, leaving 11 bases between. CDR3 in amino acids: CAGGTSSYEQYF. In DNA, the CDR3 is TGTGCCGGCGGGACGTCCTCCTACGAGCAGTACTTC.

The CDR3 DNA sequence: TGTGCCAGCAGTTCTCGAGCGGGAGTAGGCACCGGGGAGCTGTTTTTT. Its protein product is CASSSRAGVGTGELFF. This sequence joins TRBV7-3 and TRBJ2-2; 8 nucleotides align to TRBD2. The trim removed 6 bases at V and 4 bases at J, leaving 10 bases unmatched. This CDR3 region has 16 residues. CDR1 is SGHTA, CDR2 FQGTGA, per germline.

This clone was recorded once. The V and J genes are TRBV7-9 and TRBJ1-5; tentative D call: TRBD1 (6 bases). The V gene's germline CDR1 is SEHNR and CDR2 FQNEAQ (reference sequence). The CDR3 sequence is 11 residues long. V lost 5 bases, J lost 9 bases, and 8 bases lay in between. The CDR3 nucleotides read TGTGCCAGCAGCCAACAGGGGCCCCAGCATTTT. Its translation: CASSQQGPQHF.

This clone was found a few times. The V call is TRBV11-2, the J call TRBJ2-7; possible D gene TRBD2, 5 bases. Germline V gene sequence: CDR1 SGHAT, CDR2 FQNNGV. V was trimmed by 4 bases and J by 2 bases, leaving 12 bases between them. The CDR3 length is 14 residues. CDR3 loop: CASSSRTLTYEQYF. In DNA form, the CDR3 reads TGTGCCAGCAGCTCCCGGACTTTAACCTACGAGCAGTACTTC.

CDR3 region: CASSPGTGPINEQFF. Here the CDR3 DNA reads TGTGCCAGCAGTCCGGGGACAGGGCCCATCAATGAGCAGTTCTTC. This chain connects TRBV28 to TRBJ2-1; 9 bases are a match to TRBD1. Trimming took 5 bases from V and 6 from J; bases not matched to a gene: 8. Germline V gives CDR1 MDHEN, CDR2 SYDVKM. The CDR3 is made up of 15 amino acids. The complete variable domain, with remaining parts taken from reference TRBV28 and TRBJ2-1, reads DVKVTQSSRYLVKRTGEKVFLECVQDMDHENMFWYRQDPGLGLRLIYFSYDVKMKEKGDIPEGYSVSREKKERFSLILESASTNQTSMYLCASSPGTGPINEQFFGPGTRLTVL.

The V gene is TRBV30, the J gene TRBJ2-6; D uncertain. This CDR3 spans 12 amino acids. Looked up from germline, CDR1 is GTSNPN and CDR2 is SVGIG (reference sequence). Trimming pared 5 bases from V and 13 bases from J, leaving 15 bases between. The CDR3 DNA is TGTGCCTGGGGGCAGTCCCCTCAAGTCCTGACTTTC. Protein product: CAWGQSPQVLTF.

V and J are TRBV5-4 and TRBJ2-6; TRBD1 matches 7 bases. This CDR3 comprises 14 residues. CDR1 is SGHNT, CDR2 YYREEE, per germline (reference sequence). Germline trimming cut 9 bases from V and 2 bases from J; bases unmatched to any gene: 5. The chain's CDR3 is CATDDRAGANVLTF. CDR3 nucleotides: TGTGCCACAGACGACAGGGCTGGGGCCAACGTCCTGACTTTC.

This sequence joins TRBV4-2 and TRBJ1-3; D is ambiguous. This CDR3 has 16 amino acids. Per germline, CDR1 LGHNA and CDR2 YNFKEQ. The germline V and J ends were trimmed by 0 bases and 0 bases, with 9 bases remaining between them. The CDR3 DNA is TGTGCCAGCAGCCAAGATGGCCCTCGCTCTGGAAACACCATATATTTT. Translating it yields CASSQDGPRSGNTIYF.

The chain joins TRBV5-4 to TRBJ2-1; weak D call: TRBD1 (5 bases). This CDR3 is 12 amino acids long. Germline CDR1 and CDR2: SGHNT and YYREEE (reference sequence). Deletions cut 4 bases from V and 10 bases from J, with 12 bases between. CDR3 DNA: TGTGCCAGCAGCCTCTTTGCAGGGGAGCAGTTCTTC. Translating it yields CASSLFAGEQFF.

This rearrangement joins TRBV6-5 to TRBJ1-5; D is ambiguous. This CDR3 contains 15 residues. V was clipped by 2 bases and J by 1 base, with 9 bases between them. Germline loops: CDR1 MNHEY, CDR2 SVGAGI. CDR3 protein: CASSYDRGSNQPQHF. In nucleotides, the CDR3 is TGTGCCAGCAGTTACGACCGGGGAAGCAATCAGCCCCAGCATTTT.

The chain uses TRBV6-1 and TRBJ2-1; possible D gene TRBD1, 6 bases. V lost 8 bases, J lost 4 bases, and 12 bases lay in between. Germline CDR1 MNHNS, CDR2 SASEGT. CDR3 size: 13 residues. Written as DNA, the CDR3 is TGTGCCAGCCAAAAGGGGGAATACAATGAGCAGTTCTTC. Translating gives CASQKGEYNEQFF.

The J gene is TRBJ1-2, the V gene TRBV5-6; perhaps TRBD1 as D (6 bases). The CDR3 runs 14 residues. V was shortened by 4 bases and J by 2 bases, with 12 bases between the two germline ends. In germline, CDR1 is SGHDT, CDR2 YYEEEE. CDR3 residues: CASSKDQGNYGYTF. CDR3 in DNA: TGTGCCAGCAGCAAAGATCAGGGGAACTATGGCTACACCTTC.

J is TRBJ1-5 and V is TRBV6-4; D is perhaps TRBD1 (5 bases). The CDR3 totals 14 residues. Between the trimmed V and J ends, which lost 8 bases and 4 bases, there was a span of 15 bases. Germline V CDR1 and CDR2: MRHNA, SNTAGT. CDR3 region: CASFGQGGNQPQHF. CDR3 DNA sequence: TGTGCCAGCTTTGGCCAGGGTGGTAATCAGCCCCAGCATTTT.

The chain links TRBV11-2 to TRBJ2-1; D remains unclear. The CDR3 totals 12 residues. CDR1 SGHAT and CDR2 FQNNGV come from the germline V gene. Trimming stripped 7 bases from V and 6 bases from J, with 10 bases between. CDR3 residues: CASKKSGNEQFF. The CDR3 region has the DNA TGTGCCAGCAAAAAATCGGGCAATGAGCAGTTCTTC.

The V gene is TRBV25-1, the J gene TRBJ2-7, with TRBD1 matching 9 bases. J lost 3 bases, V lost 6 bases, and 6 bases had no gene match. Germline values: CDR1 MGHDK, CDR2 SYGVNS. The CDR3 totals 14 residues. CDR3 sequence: CASSDRGALYEQYF. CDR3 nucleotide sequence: TGTGCCAGCAGCGACAGGGGGGCTCTCTACGAGCAGTACTTC.